The source of this TCR beta chain is a study of blood T cell repertoires in COVID-19. Study-level background: T cells, B-cell-depleted T cells, or PBMCs provided the cDNA or gDNA that served as material.

This clone appeared a single time. Generated by immunoSEQ multiplex PCR, the TCRdb table keeps only in-frame clones and is missing some. The table shows about 160,000 clones, with 90% to 95% occurring only once. CDR1 is SGHTA and CDR2 is FQGNSA in the germline V gene. CDR3 length: 14 amino acids. V shed 4 bases and J shed 1 base, with 9 bases lying between them. Seattle's cohort entered during active infection and was followed longitudinally. The chain joins TRBV7-2 to TRBJ2-3, with D perhaps matching TRBD1 (6 bases). The sequencing sample was made of peripheral blood. This receptor was obtained from a woman aged 60-70 years with COVID-19, enrolled during active disease. CDR3 sequence (DNA): TGTGCCAGCAGCTATGGGGGCCGCACAGATACGCAGTATTTT. Translating gives CASSYGGRTDTQYF. Complete variable domain (other parts from reference TRBV7-2 and TRBJ2-3): GAGVSQSPSNKVTEKGKDVELRCDPISGHTALYWYRQSLGQGLEFLIYFQGNSAPDKSGLPSDRFSAERTGGSVSTLTIQRTQQEDSAVYLCASSYGGRTDTQYFGPGTRLTVL.